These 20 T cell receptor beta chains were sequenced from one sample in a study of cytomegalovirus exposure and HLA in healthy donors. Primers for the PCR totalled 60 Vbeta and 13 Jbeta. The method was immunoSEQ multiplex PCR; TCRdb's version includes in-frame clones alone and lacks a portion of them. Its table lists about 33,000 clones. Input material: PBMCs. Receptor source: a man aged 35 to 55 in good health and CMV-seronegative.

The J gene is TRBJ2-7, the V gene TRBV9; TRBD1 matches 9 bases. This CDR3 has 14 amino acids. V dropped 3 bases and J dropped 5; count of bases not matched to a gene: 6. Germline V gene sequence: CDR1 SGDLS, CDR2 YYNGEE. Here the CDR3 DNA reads TGTGCCAGCAGCGCCTCTCGGACAGGGGACGAGCAGTACTTC. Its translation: CASSASRTGDEQYF.

The CDR3 DNA sequence: TGTGCTAGTGGTTCCCCGGGACACTTCGCCTACGAGCAGTACTTC. This codes for CASGSPGHFAYEQYF. The chain couples TRBV12-5 to TRBJ2-7; TRBD1 might be the D (6 bases). The CDR3 spans 15 residues. V lost 4 bases, J lost 2 bases, and 15 bases lay in between. CDR1 and CDR2 from the germline V gene are LGHNT and FRNRAP.

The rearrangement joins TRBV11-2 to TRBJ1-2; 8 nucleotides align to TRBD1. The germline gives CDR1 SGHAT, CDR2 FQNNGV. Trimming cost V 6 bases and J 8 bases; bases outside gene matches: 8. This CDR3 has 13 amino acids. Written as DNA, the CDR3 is TGTGCCAGCAGGGGACAGGAACCATTGGGCTACACCTTC. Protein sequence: CASRGQEPLGYTF.

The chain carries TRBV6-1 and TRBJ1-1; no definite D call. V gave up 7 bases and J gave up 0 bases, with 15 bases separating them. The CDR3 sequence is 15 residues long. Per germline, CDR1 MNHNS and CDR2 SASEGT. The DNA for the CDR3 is TGTGCCAGCATGGCCAGTCCACCCATGAACACTGAAGCTTTCTTT. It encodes CASMASPPMNTEAFF.

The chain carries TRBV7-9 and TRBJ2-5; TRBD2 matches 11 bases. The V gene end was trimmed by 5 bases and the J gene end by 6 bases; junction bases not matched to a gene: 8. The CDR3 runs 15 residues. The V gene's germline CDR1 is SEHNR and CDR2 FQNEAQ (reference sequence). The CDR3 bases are TGTGCCAGCAGCCCTCTAGCGGGGGGCCTGCAGACCCAGTACTTC. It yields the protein CASSPLAGGLQTQYF.

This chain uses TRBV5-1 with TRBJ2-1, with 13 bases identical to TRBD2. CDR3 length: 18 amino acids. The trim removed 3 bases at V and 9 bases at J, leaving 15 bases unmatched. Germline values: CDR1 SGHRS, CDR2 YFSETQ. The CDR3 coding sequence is TGCGCCAGCAGCTCTAATCCGACCGGGACTAGCGGGGATAGTGAGCAGTTCTTC. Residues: CASSSNPTGTSGDSEQFF.

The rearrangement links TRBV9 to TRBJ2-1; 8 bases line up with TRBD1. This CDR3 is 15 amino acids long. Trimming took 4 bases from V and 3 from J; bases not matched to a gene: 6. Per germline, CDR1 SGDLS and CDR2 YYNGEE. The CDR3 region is CASSLDRGGYNEQFF. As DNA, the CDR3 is TGTGCCAGCAGCCTCGACAGGGGAGGCTACAATGAGCAGTTCTTC. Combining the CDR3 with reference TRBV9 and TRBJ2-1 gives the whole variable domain DSGVTQTPKHLITATGQRVTLRCSPRSGDLSVYWYQQSLDQGLQFLIQYYNGEERAKGNILERFSAQQFPDLHSELNLSSLELGDSALYFCASSLDRGGYNEQFFGPGTRLTVL.

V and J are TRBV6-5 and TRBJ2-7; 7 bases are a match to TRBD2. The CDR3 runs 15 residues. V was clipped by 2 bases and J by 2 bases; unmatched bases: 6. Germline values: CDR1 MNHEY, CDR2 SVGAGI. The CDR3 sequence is CASSYSVGLAYEQYF. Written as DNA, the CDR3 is TGTGCCAGCAGTTACAGTGTAGGACTAGCCTACGAGCAGTACTTC.

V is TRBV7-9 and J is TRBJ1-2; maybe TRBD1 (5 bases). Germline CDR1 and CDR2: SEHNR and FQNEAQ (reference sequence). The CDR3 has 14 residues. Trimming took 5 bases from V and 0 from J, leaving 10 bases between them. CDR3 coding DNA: TGTGCCAGCAGCCCCTGGGGGGCTAACTATGGCTACACCTTC. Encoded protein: CASSPWGANYGYTF.

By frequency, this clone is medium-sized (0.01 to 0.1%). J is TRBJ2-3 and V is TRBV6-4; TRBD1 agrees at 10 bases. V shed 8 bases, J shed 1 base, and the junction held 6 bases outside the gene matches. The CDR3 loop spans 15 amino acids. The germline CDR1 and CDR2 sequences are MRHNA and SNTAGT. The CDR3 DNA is TGTGCCAGCGCCACCGGGACAGGGGGCACAGATACGCAGTATTTT. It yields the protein CASATGTGGTDTQYF.

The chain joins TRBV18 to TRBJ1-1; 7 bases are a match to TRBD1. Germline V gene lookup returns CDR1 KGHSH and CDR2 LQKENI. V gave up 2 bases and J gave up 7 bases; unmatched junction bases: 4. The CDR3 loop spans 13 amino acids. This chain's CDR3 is CASSPNRDSEAFF. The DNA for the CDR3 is TGTGCCAGCTCACCAAACCGGGACAGTGAAGCTTTCTTT. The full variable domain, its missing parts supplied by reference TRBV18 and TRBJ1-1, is NAGVMQNPRHLVRRRGQEARLRCSPMKGHSHVYWYRQLPEEGLKFMVYLQKENIIDESGMPKERFSAEFPKEGPSILRIQQVVRGDSAAYFCASSPNRDSEAFFGQGTRLTVV.

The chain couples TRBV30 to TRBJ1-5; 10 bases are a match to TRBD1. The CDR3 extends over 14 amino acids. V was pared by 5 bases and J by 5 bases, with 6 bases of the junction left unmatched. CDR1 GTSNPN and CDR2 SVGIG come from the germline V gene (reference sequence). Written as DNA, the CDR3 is TGTGCCTGGGGACAGGGGGTTTCGCATCAGCCCCAGCATTTT. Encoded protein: CAWGQGVSHQPQHF. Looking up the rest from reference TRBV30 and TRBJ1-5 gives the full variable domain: SQTIHQWPATLVQPVGSPLSLECTVEGTSNPNLYWYRQAAGRGLQLLFYSVGIGQISSEVPQNLSASRPQDRQFILSSKKLLLSDSGFYLCAWGQGVSHQPQHFGDGTRLSIL.

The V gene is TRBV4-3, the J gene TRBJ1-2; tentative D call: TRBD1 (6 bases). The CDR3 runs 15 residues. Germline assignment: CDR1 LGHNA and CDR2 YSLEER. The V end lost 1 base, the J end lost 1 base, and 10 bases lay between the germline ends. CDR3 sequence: CASSQALQGNYGYTF. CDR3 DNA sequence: TGCGCCAGCAGCCAAGCATTACAGGGTAACTATGGCTACACCTTC.

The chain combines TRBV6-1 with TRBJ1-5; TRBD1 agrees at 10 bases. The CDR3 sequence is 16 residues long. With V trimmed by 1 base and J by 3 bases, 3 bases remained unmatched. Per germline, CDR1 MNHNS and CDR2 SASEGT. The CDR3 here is CASSEGTGGSNQPQHF. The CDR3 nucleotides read TGTGCCAGCAGTGAAGGGACAGGGGGTTCCAATCAGCCCCAGCATTTT.

CDR3 in DNA: TGCAGCGTTGACAGGCCAGGGGGATTCGGCCAAGAGACCCAGTACTTC. Amino acids: CSVDRPGGFGQETQYF. The rearrangement links TRBV29-1 to TRBJ2-5; 7 bases line up with TRBD1. In germline, CDR1 is SQVTM, CDR2 ANQGSEA. V shed 3 bases and J 1 base; nucleotides not matched to a gene: 11. The CDR3 extends over 16 amino acids.

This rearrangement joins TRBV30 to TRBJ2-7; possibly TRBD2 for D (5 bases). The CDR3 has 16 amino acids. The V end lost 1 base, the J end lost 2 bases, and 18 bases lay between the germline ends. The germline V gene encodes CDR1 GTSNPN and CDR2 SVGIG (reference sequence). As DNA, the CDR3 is TGTGCCTGGAGTGGAGAGGGCTCCTGGACCCCCTACGAGCAGTACTTC. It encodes CAWSGEGSWTPYEQYF.

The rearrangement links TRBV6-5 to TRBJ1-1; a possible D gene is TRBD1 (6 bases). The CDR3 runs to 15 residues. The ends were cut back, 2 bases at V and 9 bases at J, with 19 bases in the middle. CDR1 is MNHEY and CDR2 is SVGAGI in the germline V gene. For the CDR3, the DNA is TGTGCCAGCAGTTACCGTGGGGAGGGGGAACAGAAAGCTTTCTTT. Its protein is CASSYRGEGEQKAFF.

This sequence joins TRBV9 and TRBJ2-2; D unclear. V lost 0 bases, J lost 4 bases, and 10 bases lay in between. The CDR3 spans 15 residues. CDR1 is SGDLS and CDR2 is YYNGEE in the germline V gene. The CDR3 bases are TGTGCCAGCAGCGTAGACATATCGCTCACCGGGGAGCTGTTTTTT. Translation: CASSVDISLTGELFF.

The CDR3 coding sequence is TGTGCCAGCTCGCCGGCGGGAGCTAACTATGGCTACACCTTC. Amino acid sequence: CASSPAGANYGYTF. V gene TRBV18 combines with J gene TRBJ1-2; D gene unclear. With 6 bases removed from V and 0 bases from J, the gap between germline ends came to 11 bases. The CDR3 spans 14 residues. CDR1 and CDR2 from the germline V gene are KGHSH and LQKENI.

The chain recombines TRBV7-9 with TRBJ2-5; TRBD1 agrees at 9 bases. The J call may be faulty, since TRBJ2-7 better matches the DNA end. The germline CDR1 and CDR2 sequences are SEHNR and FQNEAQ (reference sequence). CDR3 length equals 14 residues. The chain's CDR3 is CASSSDRGAYEQYF. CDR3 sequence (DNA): TGTGCCAGCAGCTCGGACAGGGGAGCGTACGAGCAGTACTTC.